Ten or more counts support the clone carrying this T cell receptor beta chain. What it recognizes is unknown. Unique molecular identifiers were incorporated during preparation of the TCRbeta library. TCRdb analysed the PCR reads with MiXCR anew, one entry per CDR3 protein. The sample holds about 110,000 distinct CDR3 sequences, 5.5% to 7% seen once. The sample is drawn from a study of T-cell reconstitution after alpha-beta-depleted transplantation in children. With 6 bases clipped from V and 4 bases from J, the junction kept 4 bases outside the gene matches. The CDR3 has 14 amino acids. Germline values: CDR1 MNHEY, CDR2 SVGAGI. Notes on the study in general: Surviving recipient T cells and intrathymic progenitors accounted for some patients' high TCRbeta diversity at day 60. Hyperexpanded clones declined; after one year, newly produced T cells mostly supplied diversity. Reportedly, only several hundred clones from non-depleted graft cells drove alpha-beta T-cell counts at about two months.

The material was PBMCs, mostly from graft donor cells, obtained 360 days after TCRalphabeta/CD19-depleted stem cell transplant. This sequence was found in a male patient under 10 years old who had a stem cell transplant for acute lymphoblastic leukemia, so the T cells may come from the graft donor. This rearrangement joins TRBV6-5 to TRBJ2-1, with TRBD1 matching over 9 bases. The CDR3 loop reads CASSRQGEYNEQFF. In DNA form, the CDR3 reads TGTGCCAGCAGCCGACAGGGGGAATACAATGAGCAGTTCTTC.